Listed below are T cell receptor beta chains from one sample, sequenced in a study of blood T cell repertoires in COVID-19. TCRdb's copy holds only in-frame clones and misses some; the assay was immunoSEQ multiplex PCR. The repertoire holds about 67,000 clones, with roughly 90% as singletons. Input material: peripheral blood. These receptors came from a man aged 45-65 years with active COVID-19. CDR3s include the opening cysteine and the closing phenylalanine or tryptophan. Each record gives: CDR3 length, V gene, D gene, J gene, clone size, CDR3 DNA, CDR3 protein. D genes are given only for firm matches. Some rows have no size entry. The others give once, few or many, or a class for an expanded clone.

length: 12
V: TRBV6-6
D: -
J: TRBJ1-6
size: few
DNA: TGTGCCAGCAGTTACTCGGAGTCAGCCGACCACTTT
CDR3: CASSYSESADHF

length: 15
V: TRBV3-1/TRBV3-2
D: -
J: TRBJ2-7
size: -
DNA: TGTGCCAGCAGCCATCATTTCGGGGGGCTTCACGAGCAGTACTTC
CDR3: CASSHHFGGLHEQYF

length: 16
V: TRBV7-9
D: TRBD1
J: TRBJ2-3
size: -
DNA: TGTGCCAGCAGCCTTCTCGGCAGGGGGACCGCAGATACGCAGTATTTT
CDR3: CASSLLGRGTADTQYF

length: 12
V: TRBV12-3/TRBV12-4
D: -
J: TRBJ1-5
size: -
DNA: TGTGCCAGCAGTTTACTCGGTCAGCCCCAGCATTTT
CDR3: CASSLLGQPQHF

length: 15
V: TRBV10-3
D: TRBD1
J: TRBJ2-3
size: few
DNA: TGTGCCATCAGTGGCAGGGGGCGCCTTTCAGATACGCAGTATTTT
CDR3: CAISGRGRLSDTQYF

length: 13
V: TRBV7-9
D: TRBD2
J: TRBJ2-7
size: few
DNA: TGTGCCAGCAGCGTAGGCGGGAGCTACGAGCAGTACTTC
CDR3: CASSVGGSYEQYF

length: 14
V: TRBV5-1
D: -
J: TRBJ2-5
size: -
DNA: TGCGCCAGCAGCTGGGGACAACCTAGGGAGACCCAGTACTTC
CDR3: CASSWGQPRETQYF

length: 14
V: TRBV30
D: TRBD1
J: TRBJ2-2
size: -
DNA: TGTGCCTGGACGGGACAGGGAAACACCGGGGAGCTGTTTTTT
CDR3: CAWTGQGNTGELFF

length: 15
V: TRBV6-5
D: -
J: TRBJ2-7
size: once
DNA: TGTGCCAGCAGTTACTCGAATAGGGGGGGGTACGAGCAGTACTTC
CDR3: CASSYSNRGGYEQYF

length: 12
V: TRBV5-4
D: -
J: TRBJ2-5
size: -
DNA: TGTGCCAGCAGCTTTGGACTTTTTGCCCAGTACTTC
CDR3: CASSFGLFAQYF

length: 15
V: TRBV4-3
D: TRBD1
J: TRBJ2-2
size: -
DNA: TGCGCCAGCAGCCAAGCGACAGGGTGGGCCGGGGAGCTGTTTTTT
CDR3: CASSQATGWAGELFF

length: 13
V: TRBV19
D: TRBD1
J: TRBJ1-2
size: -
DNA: TGTGCCAGTAGTACCGACAGGGTCTATGGCTACACCTTC
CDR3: CASSTDRVYGYTF

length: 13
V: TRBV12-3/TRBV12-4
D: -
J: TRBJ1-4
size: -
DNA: TGTGCCAGCAGTTGGGCGCGAGCTGAAAAACTGTTTTTT
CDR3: CASSWARAEKLFF

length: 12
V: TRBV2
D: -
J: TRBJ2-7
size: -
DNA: TGTGCCAGCAGCCGGGACTCCTACGAGCAGTACTTC
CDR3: CASSRDSYEQYF

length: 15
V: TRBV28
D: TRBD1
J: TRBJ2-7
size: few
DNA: TGTGCCAGCAATAAGAGAGGGGGCGCCTACTACGAGCAGTACTTC
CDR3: CASNKRGGAYYEQYF

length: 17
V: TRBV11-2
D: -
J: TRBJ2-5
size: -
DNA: TGTGCCAGCAGCTCCCGGCGGGGACTCGAGGGCGCAGAGACCCAGTACTTC
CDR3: CASSSRRGLEGAETQYF

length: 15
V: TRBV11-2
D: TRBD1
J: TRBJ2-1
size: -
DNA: TGTGCCAGCAGCCCGGGTCAGGGGGCAGCGGAGGAGCAGTTCTTC
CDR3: CASSPGQGAAEEQFF

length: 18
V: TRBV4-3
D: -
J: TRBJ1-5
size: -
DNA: TGCGCCAGCAGCCAAAGGAGGGAGTGTGGCCCCGCTAATCAGCCCCAGCATTTT
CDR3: CASSQRRECGPANQPQHF

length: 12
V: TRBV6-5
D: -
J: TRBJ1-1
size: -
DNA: TGTGCCAGCGGCTCCCCAGTCGTTGAAGCTTTCTTT
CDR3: CASGSPVVEAFF

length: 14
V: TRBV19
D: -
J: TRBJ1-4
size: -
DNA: TGTGCCAGTAGTATAGGGGGCGCAAGGGAAAAACTGTTTTTT
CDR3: CASSIGGAREKLFF

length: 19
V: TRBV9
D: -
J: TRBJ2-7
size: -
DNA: TGTGCCAGCAGCGTAGACCCCACTACAGGGAAGGGGGATAAGGGGGAGCAGTACTTC
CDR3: CASSVDPTTGKGDKGEQYF

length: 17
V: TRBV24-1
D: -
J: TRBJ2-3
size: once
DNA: TGTGCCACCAGTGATAGTCCTGCTTACATAGCCACAGATACGCAGTATTTT
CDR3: CATSDSPAYIATDTQYF